This record concerns one T cell receptor (beta chain) sequence. Per germline, CDR1 SQVTM and CDR2 ANQGSEA. The CDR3 extends over 15 amino acids. Trimming stripped 6 bases from V and 0 bases from J, with 17 bases between. This entry comes from a study of blood T cell repertoires in COVID-19. Study-wide context: Some COVID-19 samples were acute and others convalescent; all came from the United States, Italy and Spain.

The Seattle patients joined while their infection was active and were tracked longitudinally afterward. The data were produced by immunoSEQ multiplex PCR, yet TCRdb's version contains in-frame clones alone and is incomplete. The sample holds almost 300,000 clones, roughly 86% seen once. The clonotype was recovered from a woman under 40 with COVID-19, enrolled during active disease. The genes are TRBV29-1 and TRBJ1-2; D remains unclear. What was sequenced was peripheral blood. The CDR3 nucleotides are TGCAGCGTCTACGAAGTTTCCCAGGCTAACTATGGCTACACCTTC. This encodes CSVYEVSQANYGYTF.